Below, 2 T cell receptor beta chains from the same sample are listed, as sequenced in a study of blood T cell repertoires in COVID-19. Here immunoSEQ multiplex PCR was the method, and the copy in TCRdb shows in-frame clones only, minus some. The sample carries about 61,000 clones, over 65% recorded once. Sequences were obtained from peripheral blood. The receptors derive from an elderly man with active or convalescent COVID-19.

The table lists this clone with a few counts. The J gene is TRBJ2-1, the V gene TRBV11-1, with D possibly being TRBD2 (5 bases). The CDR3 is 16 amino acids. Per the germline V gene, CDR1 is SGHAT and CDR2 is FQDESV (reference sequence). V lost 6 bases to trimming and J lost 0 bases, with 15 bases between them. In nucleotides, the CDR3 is TGTGCCAGCAGGCCAGGACTCACGAGCTCCTACAATGAGCAGTTCTTC. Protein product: CASRPGLTSSYNEQFF. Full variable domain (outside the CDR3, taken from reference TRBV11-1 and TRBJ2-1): EAEVAQSPRYKITEKSQAVAFWCDPISGHATLYWYRQILGQGPELLVQFQDESVVDDSQLPKDRFSAERLKGVDSTLKIQPAELGDSAMYLCASRPGLTSSYNEQFFGPGTRLTVL.

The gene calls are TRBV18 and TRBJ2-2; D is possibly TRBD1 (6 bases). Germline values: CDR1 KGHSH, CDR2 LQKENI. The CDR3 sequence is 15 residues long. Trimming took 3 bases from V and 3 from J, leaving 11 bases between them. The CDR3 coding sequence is TGTGCCAGCTCACCGTCACAGGGTTACACCGGGGAGCTGTTTTTT. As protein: CASSPSQGYTGELFF.